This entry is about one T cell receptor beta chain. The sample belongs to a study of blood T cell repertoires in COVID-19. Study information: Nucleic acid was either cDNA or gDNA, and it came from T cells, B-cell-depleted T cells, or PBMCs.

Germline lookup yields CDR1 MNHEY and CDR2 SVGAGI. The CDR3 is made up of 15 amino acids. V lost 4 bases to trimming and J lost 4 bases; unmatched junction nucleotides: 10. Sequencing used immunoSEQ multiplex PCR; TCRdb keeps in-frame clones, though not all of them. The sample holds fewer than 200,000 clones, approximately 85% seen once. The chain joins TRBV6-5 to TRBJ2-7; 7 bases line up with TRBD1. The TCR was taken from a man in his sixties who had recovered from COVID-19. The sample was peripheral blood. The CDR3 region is CASSFPGTAPYEQYF. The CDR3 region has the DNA TGTGCCAGCAGTTTTCCCGGGACAGCACCTTACGAGCAGTACTTC.